A single sample gave rise to the 11 T cell receptor beta chains below, sequenced in a study of CD8+CD57+ T cells in acquired aplastic anemia. CDR3 and TCR beta VDJ profiling relied on a genomic DNA template. TCRdb reprocessed the reads with MiXCR, giving one entry per CDR3 protein. The sample yields under 200,000 distinct CDR3 sequences, around 65% seen once. Sequencing was done on a sample of sorted CD4+, CD8+, or CD8+CD57+ T cells (not recorded which) from PBMCs. These receptors were obtained from a human donor with severe aplastic anemia or a healthy control (not recorded which).

The chain is built from TRBV7-9 and TRBJ2-5, with TRBD1 matching 11 bases. CDR3 length: 13 residues. Germline values: CDR1 SEHNR, CDR2 FQNEAQ (reference sequence). With 5 bases clipped from V and 5 bases from J, the junction kept 1 base outside the gene matches. The CDR3 protein is CASSGQGAETQYF. CDR3 bases: TGTGCCAGCAGCGGACAGGGGGCCGAGACCCAGTACTTC.

The gene calls are TRBV14 and TRBJ2-3; 9 bases fit TRBD1. This CDR3 has 16 amino acids. The junction had 8 bases not matched to a gene; V was cut back by 5 bases and J by 2 bases. The germline V gene has CDR1 SGHDN and CDR2 FVKESK. The chain's CDR3 is CASSSFGTGTTDTQYF. CDR3 coding DNA: TGTGCCAGCAGCTCTTTTGGGACAGGGACCACAGATACGCAGTATTTT.

The chain combines TRBV5-6 with TRBJ1-2; D ambiguous. CDR1 is SGHDT and CDR2 is YYEEEE in the germline V gene. V lost 4 bases and J lost 1, with 14 bases in between. This CDR3 region has 15 residues. In nucleotides, the CDR3 is TGTGCCAGCAGCCTGGCGACCAGGATTAACTATGGCTACACCTTC. Its translation is CASSLATRINYGYTF. Supplemented by reference TRBV5-6 and TRBJ1-2, the full variable domain reads DAGVTQSPTHLIKTRGQQVTLRCSPKSGHDTVSWYQQALGQGPQFIFQYYEEEERQRGNFPDRFSGHQFPNYSSELNVNALLLGDSALYLCASSLATRINYGYTFGSGTRLTVV.

V gene TRBV28 combines with J gene TRBJ1-1, with D hard to call. Germline CDR1 MDHEN, CDR2 SYDVKM. The CDR3 has 16 residues. V was cut by 6 bases and J by 2 bases, with 19 bases left in between. The CDR3 nucleotides are TGTGCCAGCAGCTACCCTTCACCCTCGGTTAACACTGAAGCTTTCTTT. Amino acids: CASSYPSPSVNTEAFF.

This chain uses TRBV2 with TRBJ2-1; D remains ambiguous. Germline values: CDR1 SNHLY, CDR2 FYNNEI. V was clipped by 2 bases and J by 5 bases, with 4 bases between them. The CDR3 runs to 12 residues. CDR3 sequence: CASSELHNEQFF. The CDR3 DNA reads as TGTGCCAGCAGTGAACTCCACAATGAGCAGTTCTTC.

The J gene is TRBJ2-7, the V gene TRBV7-8, with 9 bases lining up with TRBD1. Unmatched junction bases numbered 5, after V lost 5 bases and J lost 0 bases. CDR3 length: 15 residues. CDR1 SGHVS and CDR2 FQNEAQ come from the germline V gene. CDR3 sequence reads: CASSQRTGDSYEQYF. CDR3 bases: TGTGCCAGCAGCCAACGGACAGGGGACTCCTACGAGCAGTACTTC.

The chain links TRBV29-1 to TRBJ1-2, with D tentatively TRBD1 (5 bases). The ends were cut back, 2 bases at V and 3 bases at J, with 13 bases in the middle. The CDR3 sequence is 14 residues long. CDR1 SQVTM and CDR2 ANQGSEA come from the germline V gene. CDR3 residues: CSVESREAYYGYTF. CDR3 coding DNA: TGCAGCGTTGAAAGCAGGGAGGCGTACTATGGCTACACCTTC.

CDR3 coding DNA: TGTGCCAGCAGCCTCCGGGATCTCTACGAGCAGTACTTC. As protein: CASSLRDLYEQYF. The chain employs TRBV7-9 and TRBJ2-7, with a tentative D call TRBD2 (5 bases). CDR1 SEHNR and CDR2 FQNEAQ come from the germline V gene (reference sequence). The CDR3 covers 13 residues. V was clipped by 5 bases and J by 3 bases, with 11 bases between them.

A remark on this clonotype: At one of its ends the junction is not consistent with the germline gene, which may arise from a read error. The J gene is TRBJ2-1, the V gene TRBV5-1; the D gene is possibly TRBD1 (6 bases). Germline CDR1 SGHRS, CDR2 YFSETQ. The CDR3 spans 14 residues. The CDR3 here is CASSFGQGLSEQFF. CDR3 sequence (DNA): TGTGCCAGCAGCTTCGGCCAGGGGTTGAGTGAGCAGTTCTTC. Looking up the rest from reference TRBV5-1 and TRBJ2-1 gives the full variable domain: KAGVTQTPRYLIKTRGQQVTLSCSPISGHRSVSWYQQTPGQGLQFLFEYFSETQRNKGNFPGRFSGRQFSNSRSEMNVSTLELGDSALYLCASSFGQGLSEQFFGPGTRLTVL.

This clonotype was recorded at least ten times. V gene TRBV7-9 combines with J gene TRBJ2-7, with a weak D call TRBD1 (6 bases). Germline V gives CDR1 SEHNR, CDR2 FQNEAQ (reference sequence). This CDR3 region has 13 residues. V was clipped by 9 bases and J by 0 bases, with 12 bases between them. For the CDR3, the DNA is TGTGCCAGTGGGGGCGGAATCTCCTACGAGCAGTACTTC. Amino acids: CASGGGISYEQYF.

This rearrangement joins TRBV2 to TRBJ1-2; possibly TRBD1 for D (6 bases). Germline lookup yields CDR1 SNHLY and CDR2 FYNNEI. Trimming removed 10 bases from V and 0 bases from J, with 21 bases in between. This CDR3 contains 16 residues. The CDR3 coding sequence is TGTGCCAACAAGAAATTACAGGGATACGCTAACTATGGCTACACCTTC. Amino acids: CANKKLQGYANYGYTF.